The T cell receptor (beta chain) described here comes from a study of T-cell reconstitution after alpha-beta-depleted transplantation in children. Notes on the study in general: At one year after transplant, newly produced T cells mostly accounted for T-cell counts and diversity.

Molecular barcoding with unique molecular identifiers was used for the TCRbeta library. TCRdb fed the PCR reads into MiXCR, producing one record per CDR3 protein. The sample consists of 550,000 to 800,000 distinct CDR3 sequences, about an eighth of them appearing once. Per germline, CDR1 DFQATT and CDR2 SNEGSKA (reference sequence). CDR3 size: 14 residues. With 3 bases clipped from V and 5 bases from J, the junction kept 4 bases outside the gene matches. At least ten counts were recorded for this clonotype. Its antigen is undetermined. This chain connects TRBV20-1 to TRBJ2-7, with 13 bases identical to TRBD2. This clonotype was obtained from a girl under 10 years old with congenital amegakaryocytic thrombocytopenia, due to receive a stem cell transplant. The starting material was PBMCs, obtained before TCRalphabeta/CD19-depleted stem cell transplant. Here the CDR3 DNA reads TGCAGTGCTAGCTCCGGACTAGCGGGGGACGAGCAGTACTTC. Amino acid sequence: CSASSGLAGDEQYF.